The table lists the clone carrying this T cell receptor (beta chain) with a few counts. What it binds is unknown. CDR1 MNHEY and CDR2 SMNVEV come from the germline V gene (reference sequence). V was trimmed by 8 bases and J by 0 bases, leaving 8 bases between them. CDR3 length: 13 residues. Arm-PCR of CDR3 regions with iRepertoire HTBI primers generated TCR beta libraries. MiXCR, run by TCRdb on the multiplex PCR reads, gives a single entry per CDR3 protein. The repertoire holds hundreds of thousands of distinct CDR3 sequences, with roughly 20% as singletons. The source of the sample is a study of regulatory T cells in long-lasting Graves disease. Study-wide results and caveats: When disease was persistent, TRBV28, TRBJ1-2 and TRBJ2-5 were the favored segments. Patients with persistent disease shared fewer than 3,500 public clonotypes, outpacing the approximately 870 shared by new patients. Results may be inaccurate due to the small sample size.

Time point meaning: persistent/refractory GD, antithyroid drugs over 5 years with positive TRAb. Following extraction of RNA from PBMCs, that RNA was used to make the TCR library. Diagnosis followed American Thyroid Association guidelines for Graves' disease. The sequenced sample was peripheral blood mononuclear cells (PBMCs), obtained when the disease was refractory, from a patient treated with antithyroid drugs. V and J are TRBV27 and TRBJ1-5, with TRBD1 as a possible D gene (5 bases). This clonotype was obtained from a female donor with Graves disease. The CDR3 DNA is TGTGCCAGCGGACAAAATAGCAATCAGCCCCAGCATTTT. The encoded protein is CASGQNSNQPQHF.